Listed below are T cell receptor beta chains from one sample, sequenced in a study of cytomegalovirus exposure and HLA in healthy donors. The table came from immunoSEQ multiplex PCR; TCRdb's copy has only in-frame clones and leaves some out. The sample records 150,000 to 200,000 clones, 72% being singletons. The sequencing input was PBMCs. These receptor sequences come from a human donor in good health. CDR3s include the opening cysteine and the closing phenylalanine or tryptophan. Fields, in order: clone size, V gene, D gene, J gene, CDR3 protein, CDR3 DNA. D genes are given only for firm matches. Not every row has a clone size; where given, it reads once, few, many or a size class.

>.|TRBV12-5|.|TRBJ1-1
CASAPFQVNTEAFF
TGTGCTAGTGCCCCCTTTCAGGTGAACACTGAAGCTTTCTTT
>.|TRBV15|TRBD1|TRBJ2-1
CATSSGQVYNEQFF
TGTGCCACCAGCAGTGGACAGGTTTACAATGAGCAGTTCTTC
>.|TRBV27|TRBD1|TRBJ1-2
CASSTTGVGDYGYTF
TGTGCCAGCAGTACCACAGGGGTAGGGGACTATGGCTACACCTTC
>.|TRBV5-6|TRBD2|TRBJ2-1
CASSLGLAGAYNEQFF
TGTGCCAGCAGCCTAGGACTAGCGGGGGCCTACAATGAGCAGTTCTTC
>.|TRBV7-7|.|TRBJ1-5
CASSLDRGQPQHF
TGTGCTAGCAGCTTAGATAGGGGTCAGCCCCAGCATTTT
>.|TRBV7-2|.|TRBJ1-4
CASSLVGGGHEKLFF
TGTGCCAGCAGCTTGGTAGGGGGGGGCCATGAAAAACTGTTTTTT
>few|TRBV6-1|TRBD2|TRBJ2-7
CASQTSSGIRGEQYF
TGTGCCAGCCAAACAAGCAGCGGGATAAGGGGAGAGCAGTACTTC
>.|TRBV5-5|.|TRBJ1-6
CASRLPGSSYNSPLHF
TGTGCCAGCAGACTCCCGGGGAGCTCCTATAATTCACCCCTCCACTTT
>few|TRBV19|.|TRBJ1-1
CASNGGTEAFF
TGTGCCAGTAACGGGGGCACTGAAGCTTTCTTT
>.|TRBV4-1|.|TRBJ2-5
CASSQDRQGGQETQYF
TGCGCCAGCAGCCAAGACCGACAGGGAGGCCAAGAGACCCAGTACTTC
>.|TRBV10-3|.|TRBJ1-1
CAISEAAGVNTEAFF
TGTGCCATCAGTGAGGCCGCAGGGGTGAACACTGAAGCTTTCTTT
>.|TRBV28|.|TRBJ2-7
CASSRQRSYEQYF
TGTGCCAGCAGCAGACAGCGCTCCTACGAGCAGTACTTC
>once|TRBV4-3|.|TRBJ1-6
CASSQDTGVGSPLHF
TGCGCCAGCAGCCAAGATACGGGGGTCGGCTCACCCCTCCACTTT
>.|TRBV29-1|.|TRBJ2-1
CSVVGAREQFF
TGCAGCGTTGTGGGGGCACGGGAGCAGTTCTTC
>.|TRBV6-5|TRBD1|TRBJ1-1
CASSPGQELTEAFF
TGTGCCAGCAGCCCGGGACAGGAACTGACTGAAGCTTTCTTT
>.|TRBV12-5|.|TRBJ1-3
CASGLVASGNTIYF
TGTGCTAGTGGTTTGGTGGCCTCTGGAAACACCATATATTTT
>.|TRBV2|TRBD1|TRBJ1-4
CASSELDRPLNEKLFF
TGTGCCAGCAGTGAATTGGACAGGCCGCTTAATGAAAAACTGTTTTTT
>.|TRBV29-1|.|TRBJ1-1
CSAGLLNTEAFF
TGCAGCGCAGGGCTCCTGAACACTGAAGCTTTCTTT
>.|TRBV19|TRBD1|TRBJ1-1
CASTPGGVRNTEAFF
TGTGCCAGTACCCCAGGGGGCGTGAGGAACACTGAAGCTTTCTTT
>.|TRBV7-9|.|TRBJ1-1
CASSLDWSEAFF
TGTGCCAGCAGCTTAGACTGGAGTGAAGCTTTCTTT
>.|TRBV11-3|.|TRBJ1-1
CASSLGQFGVNTEAFF
TGTGCCAGCAGCTTAGGGCAGTTCGGGGTGAACACTGAAGCTTTCTTT
>.|TRBV7-8|TRBD1|TRBJ1-4
CASSLVPGGATNEKLFF
TGTGCCAGCAGCTTAGTCCCAGGGGGAGCAACTAATGAAAAACTGTTTTTT
>.|TRBV9|TRBD1|TRBJ2-2
CASSVVPGGLKNTGELFF
TGTGCCAGCAGCGTAGTTCCAGGGGGTCTGAAGAACACCGGGGAGCTGTTTTTT
>.|TRBV7-9|.|TRBJ2-1
CASSFAGALLYNEQFF
TGTGCCAGCAGCTTTGCGGGGGCCCTCCTCTACAATGAGCAGTTCTTC
>many|TRBV7-2|.|TRBJ1-1
CASSSLTEAFF
TGTGCCAGCAGCTCTCTCACTGAAGCTTTCTTT
>.|TRBV6-1|.|TRBJ2-7
CAVSGQYF
TGTGCCGTGTCCGGGCAGTACTTC
>.|TRBV5-5|.|TRBJ1-4
CASSLTGSQEKLFF
TGTGCCAGCAGCTTGACAGGTAGTCAGGAAAAACTGTTTTTT
>.|TRBV2|.|TRBJ2-7
CASSEVGGGIPYEQYF
TGTGCCAGCAGTGAAGTAGGGGGCGGGATCCCTTACGAGCAGTACTTC